Shown below are 18 T cell receptor beta chains from a single sample sequenced in a study of blood T cell repertoires in COVID-19. Sequencing used immunoSEQ multiplex PCR; TCRdb keeps in-frame clones, though not all of them. The table records about 360,000 clones, approximately 86% of them present only once. The sample taken for sequencing was peripheral blood. Receptor source: a woman aged 60 to 75 with COVID-19, enrolled during active disease.

This rearrangement joins TRBV13 to TRBJ2-7, with 10 bases fitting TRBD1. The CDR3 totals 14 residues. CDR1 is PRHDT, CDR2 FYEKMQ, per germline (reference sequence). The junction had 5 bases not matched to a gene; V was cut back by 5 bases and J by 4 bases. CDR3: CASSPRDRGYEQYF. CDR3 DNA: TGTGCCAGCAGCCCCCGGGACAGGGGTTACGAGCAGTACTTC. The variable domain in full, with the rest retrieved from reference TRBV13 and TRBJ2-7, is AAGVIQSPRHLIKEKRETATLKCYPIPRHDTVYWYQQGPGQDPQFLISFYEKMQSDKGSIPDRFSAQQFSDYHSELNMSSLELGDSALYFCASSPRDRGYEQYFGPGTRLTVT.

This chain links TRBV10-1 with TRBJ2-1, with 12 bases identical to TRBD2. V lost 2 bases to trimming and J lost 6 bases; unmatched junction nucleotides: 5. Germline V gene sequence: CDR1 WNHNN, CDR2 SYGVQD (reference sequence). The CDR3 length is 16 residues. As DNA, the CDR3 is TGCGCCAGCAGTGAGGCTAGCGGGGGGGCTCGCAATGAGCAGTTCTTC. Translated, it gives CASSEASGGARNEQFF.

This clone was seen only once. The chain uses TRBV6-5 and TRBJ2-7; 9 nucleotides match TRBD1. V trimming: 0 bases; J trimming: 3 bases; junction bases outside the gene matches: 6. CDR1 is MNHEY, CDR2 SVGAGI, per germline. There are 16 residues in the CDR3. The CDR3 nucleotides are TGTGCCAGCAGTTACTCGATACAGGGGGCAATCTACGAGCAGTACTTC. It specifies CASSYSIQGAIYEQYF.

This clone was counted only a few times. The chain carries TRBV4-2 and TRBJ1-6, with 9 bases aligning to TRBD1. CDR3 size: 14 residues. V trimming: 4 bases; J trimming: 5 bases; junction bases outside the gene matches: 0. Germline V CDR1 and CDR2: LGHNA, YNFKEQ. In nucleotides, the CDR3 is TGTGCCAGCAGCCGGACAGGGGATAATTCACCCCTCCACTTT. This encodes CASSRTGDNSPLHF.

This chain joins TRBV12-3 or TRBV12-4 and TRBJ2-7; a possible D gene is TRBD1 (6 bases). The V end was cut by 9 bases, the J end by 7 bases, with 19 bases between. This CDR3 contains 13 residues. The DNA of the CDR3 is TGTGCCAGTGGGGACACTCGCCGGAGGGAGCAGTACTTC. Translated, it gives CASGDTRRREQYF.

The chain has TRBV7-2 and TRBJ2-7; weak D call: TRBD1 (5 bases). Trimming shortened V by 5 bases and J by 3 bases, and 14 bases separated the two germline ends. CDR3 length: 14 residues. Germline V lookup: CDR1 SGHTA, CDR2 FQGNSA. In nucleotides, the CDR3 is TGTGCCAGCAGCCAAGTCCCGACAGACTACGAGCAGTACTTC. Translation gives CASSQVPTDYEQYF.

V and J are TRBV11-2 and TRBJ2-2, with D tentatively TRBD1 (6 bases). Germline CDR1 is SGHAT and CDR2 is FQNNGV. There are 13 residues in the CDR3. The V end was cut by 5 bases, the J end by 6 bases, with 10 bases between. CDR3 region: CASSEEGAGELFF. The CDR3 region has the DNA TGTGCCAGCAGCGAAGAGGGGGCCGGGGAGCTGTTTTTT.

V usage is TRBV7-6 and J usage is TRBJ1-1; 7 positions agree with TRBD1. The CDR3 is 15 residues long. V dropped 5 bases and J dropped 0; count of bases not matched to a gene: 6. CDR1 is SGHVS, CDR2 FNYEAQ, per germline. The CDR3 loop reads CASSPHGQVNTEAFF. The DNA for the CDR3 is TGTGCCAGCAGCCCCCATGGACAGGTGAACACTGAAGCTTTCTTT.

The chain joins TRBV2 to TRBJ2-5; 8 nucleotides line up with TRBD1. V was pared by 8 bases and J by 4 bases, with 0 bases of the junction left unmatched. There are 11 residues in the CDR3. CDR1 is SNHLY, CDR2 FYNNEI, per germline. Here the CDR3 DNA reads TGTGCCAGCGGACAGGGAGAGACCCAGTACTTC. This sequence encodes CASGQGETQYF.

The rearrangement joins TRBV30 to TRBJ1-2; the match to TRBD1 covers 10 bases. The CDR3 length is 14 residues. Germline assignment: CDR1 GTSNPN and CDR2 SVGIG (reference sequence). V shed 1 base and J 8 bases; nucleotides not matched to a gene: 7. The CDR3 loop is CAWSDGTGVGGYTF. Written as DNA, the CDR3 is TGTGCCTGGAGTGACGGGACAGGGGTAGGCGGCTACACCTTC.

The chain recombines TRBV29-1 with TRBJ1-2, with D tentatively TRBD1 (6 bases). Germline V CDR1 and CDR2: SQVTM, ANQGSEA. Trimming cost V 5 bases and J 3 bases, with 22 bases left between them. The CDR3 sequence is 16 residues long. The CDR3 here is CSVFGQGQEFDYGYTF. Written as DNA, the CDR3 is TGCAGCGTTTTCGGTCAGGGGCAAGAATTCGACTATGGCTACACCTTC.

The chain recombines TRBV4-1 with TRBJ1-1; no firm D call. This CDR3 is built from 15 residues. Germline CDR1 and CDR2: MGHRA and YSYEKL. Trimming stripped 0 bases from V and 0 bases from J, with 8 bases between. The CDR3 region is CASSQDPLVNTEAFF. The CDR3 region has the DNA TGCGCCAGCAGCCAAGACCCTTTAGTGAACACTGAAGCTTTCTTT.

J is TRBJ2-1 and V is TRBV14; 8 bases match TRBD1. J was trimmed by 2 bases and V by 4 bases; bases with no gene match: 4. In germline, CDR1 is SGHDN, CDR2 FVKESK. This CDR3 is built from 15 residues. Here the CDR3 reads CASSPTGDPYNEQFF. CDR3 bases: TGTGCCAGCAGCCCGACAGGGGACCCCTACAATGAGCAGTTCTTC.

The chain joins TRBV15 to TRBJ1-5; 7 bases line up with TRBD1. The CDR3 extends over 17 amino acids. With 0 bases clipped from V and 3 bases from J, the junction kept 8 bases outside the gene matches. CDR1 is LNHNV, CDR2 YYDKDF, per germline (reference sequence). CDR3 sequence (DNA): TGTGCCACCAGCAGAGATAGAGAAGGGGGCATCAATCAGCCCCAGCATTTT. It yields the protein CATSRDREGGINQPQHF. Combining the CDR3 with reference TRBV15 and TRBJ1-5 gives the whole variable domain DAMVIQNPRYQVTQFGKPVTLSCSQTLNHNVMYWYQQKSSQAPKLLFHYYDKDFNNEADTPDNFQSRRPNTSFCFLDIRSPGLGDTAMYLCATSRDREGGINQPQHFGDGTRLSIL.

The rearrangement uses TRBV13 and TRBJ2-3; TRBD2 matches 11 bases. Losses at the gene ends were 4 bases for V and 3 bases for J; bases not matched to a gene: 15. This CDR3 region has 19 residues. The V gene's germline CDR1 is PRHDT and CDR2 FYEKMQ (reference sequence). As DNA, the CDR3 is TGTGCCAGCAGCTCCACCGCTAGATTCCTAGCGGGGGGAACAGATACGCAGTATTTT. Amino acid sequence: CASSSTARFLAGGTDTQYF.

This sequence joins TRBV7-8 and TRBJ1-1; D remains unclear. The V end was cut by 2 bases, the J end by 3 bases, with 10 bases between. Germline CDR1 and CDR2: SGHVS and FQNEAQ. CDR3 length equals 14 residues. The CDR3 loop is CASSLINGDTEAFF. CDR3 DNA: TGTGCCAGCAGCTTAATTAACGGGGACACTGAAGCTTTCTTT.

The gene calls are TRBV6-5 and TRBJ1-2, with D perhaps matching TRBD1 (5 bases). V lost 1 base, J lost 4 bases, and 10 bases lay in between. Germline V CDR1 and CDR2: MNHEY, SVGAGI. The CDR3 sequence is 14 residues long. The CDR3, as DNA: TGTGCCAGCAGTTACTTAGACAGAAGCTATGGCTACACCTTC. As protein: CASSYLDRSYGYTF.

The rearrangement links TRBV19 to TRBJ1-6; no definite D call. Germline CDR1 and CDR2: LNHDA and SQIVND (reference sequence). V lost 4 bases and J 0 bases, leaving 7 bases between the germline ends. CDR3 size: 15 residues. CDR3 nucleotides: TGTGCCAGTAGTACGTCCAGCTCCTATAATTCACCCCTCCACTTT. Translation gives CASSTSSSYNSPLHF.